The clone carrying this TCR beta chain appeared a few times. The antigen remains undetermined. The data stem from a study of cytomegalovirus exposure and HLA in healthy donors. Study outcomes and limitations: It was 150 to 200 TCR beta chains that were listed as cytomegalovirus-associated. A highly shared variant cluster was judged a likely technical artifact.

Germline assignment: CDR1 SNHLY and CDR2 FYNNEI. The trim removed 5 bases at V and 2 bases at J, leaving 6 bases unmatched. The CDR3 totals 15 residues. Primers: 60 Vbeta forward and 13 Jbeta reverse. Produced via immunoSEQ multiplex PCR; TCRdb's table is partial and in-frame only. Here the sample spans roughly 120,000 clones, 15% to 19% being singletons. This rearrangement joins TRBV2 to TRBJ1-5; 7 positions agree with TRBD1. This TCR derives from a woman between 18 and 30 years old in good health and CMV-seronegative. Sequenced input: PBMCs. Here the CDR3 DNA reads TGTGCCAGCAGTAAGAACGACAGGGGCAATCAGCCCCAGCATTTT. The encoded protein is CASSKNDRGNQPQHF. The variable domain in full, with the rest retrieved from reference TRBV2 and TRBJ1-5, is EPEVTQTPSHQVTQMGQEVILRCVPISNHLYFYWYRQILGQKVEFLVSFYNNEISEKSEIFDDQFSVERPDGSNFTLKIRSTKLEDSAMYFCASSKNDRGNQPQHFGDGTRLSIL.